This T cell receptor beta chain was found in a study of T cell clones after liver transplantation. Study at large: In this trial, immunosuppression withdrawal was attempted within 2 years of liver transplant. Pre-transplant mixed lymphocyte reactions yielded third-party-reactive TCRbeta sequences as comparators for graft-donor-reactive sequences. General study results and limits: Migration into the graft, not deletion, may explain lost graft donor-reactive T cells. Conclusions were preliminary, with small, heterogeneous patient groups.

On this clone itself: Its antigen is unknown.

Germline CDR1 SGHRS, CDR2 YFSETQ. Trimming removed 4 bases at V and 7 bases at J, with 18 bases between. The CDR3 loop spans 14 amino acids. Assay: immunoSEQ multiplex PCR; the TCRdb copy retains only in-frame clones and omits some. The sample contains about 51,000 clones, approximately 71% of which appear only once. The chain carries TRBV5-1 and TRBJ2-7; TRBD1 might be the D (6 bases). This TCR was recovered from a human patient who received a liver transplant. Some of the T cells may derive from the graft donor. The specimen comprised CD4+ T cells from blood, sampled less than 70 months after liver transplant. As DNA, the CDR3 is TGCGCCAGCAGCCCGACGGAGATTAGGGGGGAGCAGTACTTC. As protein: CASSPTEIRGEQYF.